This TCR beta chain was recorded in a study of monozygotic twins with inflammatory bowel disease. From its re-call of the 5' RACE reads, TCRdb lists each CDR3 protein once, without DNA. The sample data list approximately 120,000 distinct CDR3 sequences. Germline assignment: CDR1 SGHTS and CDR2 YDEGEE. This CDR3 has 15 amino acids. The rearrangement links TRBV5-8 to TRBJ1-4. The sequence derives from a human donor with ulcerative colitis or Crohn's disease, or a healthy co-twin of an affected twin (not recorded which). The sample consisted of blood. The CDR3 reads CASSLGRARDEKLFF.